This TCR beta chain was recorded in a study of cytomegalovirus exposure and HLA in healthy donors. Study-level background: A preliminary data release comprised roughly 85 million unique TCRs obtained from HLA-typed donors.

A remark on this clone: Its matching antigen is unknown.

Trimming took 5 bases from V and 6 from J; bases not matched to a gene: 9. The CDR3 sequence is 14 residues long. Germline V lookup: CDR1 LNHNV, CDR2 YYDKDF (reference sequence). The study, taken as a whole, reports: Several of the most significant clusters were apparently associated with common viral pathogens in a later analysis.

Use of 60 Vbeta and 13 Jbeta primers characterized the PCR. Methods used by the authors: In a later analysis, of roughly 73 million unique beta chains, approximately 10 million appeared in at least two donors. Here immunoSEQ multiplex PCR was the method, and the copy in TCRdb shows in-frame clones only, minus some. The V and J calls and clone size are taken from that table; D and trimming were inferred from the DNA. The data hold some 170,000 clones, with about 80% observed a single time. This clonotype was sampled from a man aged 35-49 years in good health and CMV-seropositive. Material: PBMCs. The J gene is TRBJ2-5, the V gene TRBV15; 7 bases align to TRBD2. The CDR3 DNA is TGTGCCACCAGCCTCGATGGAAGCGGGAAGACCCAGTACTTC. Translated: CATSLDGSGKTQYF.